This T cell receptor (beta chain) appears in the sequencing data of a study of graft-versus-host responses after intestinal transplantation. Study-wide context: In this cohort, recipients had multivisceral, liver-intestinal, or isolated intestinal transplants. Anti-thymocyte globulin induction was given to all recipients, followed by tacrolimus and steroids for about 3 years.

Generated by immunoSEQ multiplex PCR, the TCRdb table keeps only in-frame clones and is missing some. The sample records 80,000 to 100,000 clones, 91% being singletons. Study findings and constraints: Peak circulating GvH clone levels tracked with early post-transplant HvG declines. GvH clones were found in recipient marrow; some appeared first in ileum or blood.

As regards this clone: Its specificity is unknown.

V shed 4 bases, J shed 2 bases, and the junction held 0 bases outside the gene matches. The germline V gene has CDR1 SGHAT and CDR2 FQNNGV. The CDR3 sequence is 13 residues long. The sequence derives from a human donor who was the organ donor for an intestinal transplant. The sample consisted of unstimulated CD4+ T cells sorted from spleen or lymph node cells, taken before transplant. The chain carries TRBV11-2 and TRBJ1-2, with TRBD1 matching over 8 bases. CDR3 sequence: CASSWTGNYGYTF. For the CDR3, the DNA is TGTGCCAGCAGCTGGACAGGGAACTATGGCTACACCTTC. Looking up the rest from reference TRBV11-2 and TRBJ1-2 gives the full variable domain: EAGVAQSPRYKIIEKRQSVAFWCNPISGHATLYWYQQILGQGPKLLIQFQNNGVVDDSQLPKDRFSAERLKGVDSTLKIQPAKLEDSAVYLCASSWTGNYGYTFGSGTRLTVV.